Shown below are 18 T cell receptor beta chains from a single sample sequenced in a study of blood T cell repertoires in COVID-19. Clones were read by immunoSEQ multiplex PCR, and TCRdb kept only the in-frame ones, dropping some. The table has fewer than 150,000 clones, more than 80% seen once. The source material was peripheral blood. The receptors were gathered from a human donor in a cohort sampled during active COVID-19.

The chain uses TRBV9 and TRBJ2-1; 9 positions match TRBD2. The CDR3 runs to 16 residues. The germline CDR1 and CDR2 sequences are SGDLS and YYNGEE. The trim removed 0 bases at V and 6 bases at J, leaving 7 bases unmatched. The CDR3 nucleotides are TGTGCCAGCAGCGTAGTTGGCGGGGGGGATGTCAATGAGCAGTTCTTC. Translation: CASSVVGGGDVNEQFF.

About this clone itself: In the same sample, other DNA sequences code for this CDR3. This chain joins TRBV6-5 and TRBJ2-7; 10 bases line up with TRBD1. Trimming cost V 7 bases and J 2 bases; bases outside gene matches: 5. Per germline, CDR1 MNHEY and CDR2 SVGAGI. The CDR3 extends over 14 amino acids. The CDR3 protein is CASNRDRGPYEQYF. For the CDR3, the DNA is TGTGCCAGCAACCGGGACAGGGGTCCCTACGAGCAGTACTTC.

The J gene is TRBJ2-1, the V gene TRBV6-5; the match to TRBD2 covers 13 bases. The germline V gene encodes CDR1 MNHEY and CDR2 SVGAGI. J gave up 10 bases and V 6 bases, and 6 bases lay outside the gene matches. The CDR3 covers 14 residues. CDR3 bases: TGTGCCAGCAGGCCGGGACTAGCGGGGCGGGAGCAGTTCTTC. Its translation: CASRPGLAGREQFF.

The chain combines TRBV10-3 with TRBJ2-1, with 7 positions matching TRBD2. Germline-derived CDR1 and CDR2 are ENHRY and SYGVKD. Trimming removed 0 bases from V and 4 bases from J; junction bases left unmatched: 3. The CDR3 extends over 15 amino acids. The CDR3 loop reads CAISESGGDYNEQFF. Written as DNA, the CDR3 is TGTGCCATCAGTGAGTCTGGGGGGGATTACAATGAGCAGTTCTTC.

This chain connects TRBV2 to TRBJ1-2; no definite D call. Trimming took off 8 bases at V and 2 bases at J, with 12 bases between the two ends. The length of the CDR3 is 13 residues. Germline CDR1 SNHLY, CDR2 FYNNEI. CDR3 region: CASSLGANYGYTF. The CDR3 DNA reads as TGTGCCAGCTCTCTTGGAGCCAACTATGGCTACACCTTC.

The V call is TRBV7-2, the J call TRBJ1-1; D uncertain. CDR1 is SGHTA and CDR2 is FQGNSA in the germline V gene. The CDR3 extends over 12 amino acids. Deletions cut 5 bases from V and 3 bases from J, with 7 bases between. The CDR3 reads CASSRLDTEAFF. The CDR3 DNA is TGTGCCAGCAGCAGACTGGACACTGAAGCTTTCTTT.

V is TRBV9 and J is TRBJ1-1, with 10 nucleotides matching TRBD1. The V and J ends lost 0 bases and 5 bases, in that order; junction bases with no gene match: 7. This CDR3 is 16 amino acids long. In germline, CDR1 is SGDLS, CDR2 YYNGEE. CDR3 in amino acids: CASSVGQGALGTEAFF. The CDR3 nucleotides read TGTGCCAGCAGCGTAGGACAGGGGGCGCTTGGGACTGAAGCTTTCTTT.

This clone was seen a single time. The gene calls are TRBV18 and TRBJ2-5; no clear D. Trimming removed 2 bases from V and 5 bases from J, with 12 bases in between. From germline, CDR1 is KGHSH and CDR2 LQKENI. CDR3 size: 14 residues. CDR3 in DNA: TGTGCCAGCTCACCAAATCAGTGGGCGGAGACCCAGTACTTC. Amino acids: CASSPNQWAETQYF.

DNA of the CDR3: TGCGCCAGCAGCCAAGGGGGCAGGCAGGGGGGCTACACCTTC. Protein: CASSQGGRQGGYTF. The V and J genes are TRBV4-1 and TRBJ1-2; weak D call: TRBD1 (6 bases). This CDR3 is built from 14 residues. The germline V gene has CDR1 MGHRA and CDR2 YSYEKL. V was trimmed by 1 base and J by 8 bases, leaving 14 bases between them.

The rearrangement joins TRBV6-5 to TRBJ1-5; D may be TRBD1 (5 bases). Trimming took off 6 bases at V and 1 base at J, with 10 bases between the two ends. The CDR3 extends over 14 amino acids. Germline V CDR1 and CDR2: MNHEY, SVGAGI. This chain's CDR3 is CASRRGRSNQPQHF. The CDR3 DNA reads TGTGCCAGCAGAAGGGGAAGGAGCAATCAGCCCCAGCATTTT.

The chain has TRBV7-2 and TRBJ2-5, with 7 nucleotides matching TRBD1. Trimming at V came to 3 bases and at J to 5 bases, leaving 9 bases not matched to a gene. This CDR3 comprises 15 residues. Per the germline V gene, CDR1 is SGHTA and CDR2 is FQGNSA. The CDR3 sequence: CASSLRQGRRETQYF. As DNA, the CDR3 is TGTGCCAGCAGCTTGAGACAGGGCCGGCGGGAGACCCAGTACTTC.

The gene calls are TRBV27 and TRBJ1-3; weak D call: TRBD1 (6 bases). V lost 2 bases, J lost 4 bases, and 9 bases lay in between. Germline V CDR1 and CDR2: MNHEY, SMNVEV (reference sequence). This CDR3 is 14 amino acids long. The chain's CDR3 is CASSLVTGGNTIYF. The DNA of the CDR3 is TGTGCCAGCAGTTTAGTGACAGGAGGAAACACCATATATTTT.

This sequence joins TRBV7-6 and TRBJ2-5; tentatively, D is TRBD2 (5 bases). The CDR3 length is 15 residues. Germline lookup yields CDR1 SGHVS and CDR2 FNYEAQ. V was pared by 3 bases and J by 3 bases, with 14 bases between. The CDR3 DNA reads TGTGCCAGCAGCTTTACCGGGGAAGAAAAAGAGACCCAGTACTTC. Its protein is CASSFTGEEKETQYF.

This rearrangement joins TRBV6-2 or TRBV6-3 to TRBJ1-1, with 10 bases that match TRBD1. The CDR3 extends over 18 amino acids. The V segment lost 0 bases and the J segment 0 bases; nucleotides outside the gene matches: 7. Germline CDR1 MNHEY, CDR2 SVGEGT. Here the CDR3 DNA reads TGTGCCAGCAGTTACTCGCCCGGGACAGGGGTCGTGAACACTGAAGCTTTCTTT. Its protein is CASSYSPGTGVVNTEAFF.

The chain carries TRBV19 and TRBJ1-1; D is possibly TRBD1 (6 bases). V lost 7 bases and J 0 bases, leaving 15 bases between the germline ends. This CDR3 region has 15 residues. Germline V CDR1 and CDR2: LNHDA, SQIVND (reference sequence). CDR3 bases: TGTGCCAGTACCCCAGGACAGTACATGAACACTGAAGCTTTCTTT. Amino acids: CASTPGQYMNTEAFF. Variable domain in full (rest from reference TRBV19 and TRBJ1-1): DGGITQSPKYLFRKEGQNVTLSCEQNLNHDAMYWYRQDPGQGLRLIYYSQIVNDFQKGDIAEGYSVSREKKESFPLTVTSAQKNPTAFYLCASTPGQYMNTEAFFGQGTRLTVV.

The V and J genes are TRBV24-1 and TRBJ1-5; D unresolved. The germline CDR1 and CDR2 sequences are KGHDR and SFDVKD. This CDR3 has 14 amino acids. V gave up 2 bases and J gave up 4 bases, with 8 bases separating them. CDR3 residues: CATSDSLTNQPQHF. The CDR3 bases are TGTGCCACCAGTGATTCTTTAACTAATCAGCCCCAGCATTTT.

This clone was counted at least ten times. The rearrangement uses TRBV7-6 and TRBJ2-2, with 11 bases that match TRBD1. The CDR3 length is 16 residues. Germline V gene data show CDR1 as SGHVS and CDR2 as FNYEAQ. V gave up 2 bases and J gave up 6 bases; unmatched junction bases: 5. The CDR3 protein is CASSLQDRGLAGELFF. The CDR3, as DNA: TGTGCCAGCAGCTTACAGGACAGGGGGCTTGCCGGGGAGCTGTTTTTT.

The chain uses TRBV5-1 and TRBJ2-5; 10 bases align to TRBD2. Trimming removed 0 bases from V and 5 bases from J; junction bases left unmatched: 7. Germline lookup yields CDR1 SGHRS and CDR2 YFSETQ. CDR3 length: 16 residues. The CDR3 region has the DNA TGCGCCAGCAGCTTGGTAGTCAGCGGGGGGGCGGAGACCCAGTACTTC. The encoded protein is CASSLVVSGGAETQYF.